These 10 T cell receptor beta chains were sequenced from one sample in a study of beta chain features in type 1 diabetes. Study observations and caveats: Shorter TCRB CDR3s, moderately but significantly so, marked every one of the four CD4+ subsets in Type 1 diabetes patients.

These receptors have no known antigen. Expressed TCRB transcripts were sequenced after all isolated RNA was converted to cDNA. TCRdb's table, derived via immunoSEQ multiplex PCR, lists solely in-frame clones and lacks some. The table lists about 710,000 clones, 11% to 15% of them singletons. Specimen: naive CD4+ T cells from blood. These receptors were obtained from a man between 18 and 35 years old with type 1 diabetes.

This clone has just a few counts. The chain has TRBV5-1 and TRBJ2-1, with D possibly matching TRBD2 (6 bases). This CDR3 comprises 15 residues. The V gene lost 2 bases and the J gene lost 0 bases, with 9 bases spanning the gap. Germline CDR1 and CDR2: SGHRS and YFSETQ. The CDR3 sequence: CASSFGGDSYNEQFF. The CDR3 coding sequence is TGCGCCAGCAGCTTTGGCGGGGACTCCTACAATGAGCAGTTCTTC.

This clone has a count of ten or more. In DNA form, the CDR3 reads TGTGCCAGCAGCCGACAGGGGAACGGAAAACTGTTTTTT. Its protein is CASSRQGNGKLFF. J is TRBJ1-4 and V is TRBV14, with 8 bases fitting TRBD1. Per the germline V gene, CDR1 is SGHDN and CDR2 is FVKESK. CDR3 length: 13 amino acids. The ends lost 4 bases at V and 10 bases at J; junction bases unmatched: 5.

This clone occurred a few times. The V gene is TRBV7-2, the J gene TRBJ1-2; the D is unclear. Germline V gene lookup returns CDR1 SGHTA and CDR2 FQGNSA. The CDR3 has 12 amino acids. V lost 5 bases and J 8 bases, leaving 12 bases between the germline ends. CDR3 protein: CASSPVGSGYTF. The CDR3 region has the DNA TGTGCCAGCAGCCCGGTCGGTTCAGGCTACACCTTC.

This clone was seen more than once but under ten times. CDR3 protein: CASGQLNMNTEAFF. The DNA for the CDR3 is TGTGCCAGTGGACAGTTAAACATGAACACTGAAGCTTTCTTT. This sequence joins TRBV19 and TRBJ1-1; weak D call: TRBD1 (6 bases). The CDR3 sequence is 14 residues long. Trimming stripped 8 bases from V and 0 bases from J, with 13 bases between. CDR1 LNHDA and CDR2 SQIVND come from the germline V gene (reference sequence).

This clone was counted between two and nine times. The chain combines TRBV29-1 with TRBJ2-3; D remains unclear. The CDR3 consists of 11 residues. The germline V and J ends were trimmed by 6 bases and 2 bases, with 6 bases remaining between them. Germline V gene lookup returns CDR1 SQVTM and CDR2 ANQGSEA. This chain's CDR3 is CSVTDTDTQYF. The CDR3 DNA sequence: TGCAGCGTCACAGACACAGATACGCAGTATTTT.

This clone was counted a few times. V is TRBV11-2 and J is TRBJ1-1; no firm D call. This CDR3 has 14 amino acids. The V gene lost 4 bases and the J gene lost 1 base, with 10 bases spanning the gap. The germline V gene encodes CDR1 SGHAT and CDR2 FQNNGV. The CDR3 reads CASSSGITNTEAFF. CDR3 DNA sequence: TGTGCCAGCAGCTCGGGAATCACGAACACTGAAGCTTTCTTT.

The chain combines TRBV28 with TRBJ1-4; maybe TRBD1 (6 bases). The CDR3 extends over 16 amino acids. The germline V and J ends were trimmed by 2 bases and 2 bases, with 12 bases remaining between them. CDR1 is MDHEN and CDR2 is SYDVKM in the germline V gene. The CDR3, as DNA: TGTGCCAGCAGTTTACTACAGGGCGTGACTAATGAAAAACTGTTTTTT. Translation gives CASSLLQGVTNEKLFF.

This clone appeared a few times. V and J are TRBV2 and TRBJ2-4, with 10 bases that match TRBD2. The CDR3 sequence is 16 residues long. Germline V gives CDR1 SNHLY, CDR2 FYNNEI. V lost 8 bases, J lost 0 bases, and 7 bases stayed unmatched. CDR3 DNA: TGTGCCAGCTCGGGACTAGCGTCCCTAGCCAAAAACATTCAGTACTTC. Amino acids: CASSGLASLAKNIQYF.

This chain links TRBV7-9 with TRBJ2-3; no reliable D call. Trimming removed 2 bases from V and 5 bases from J, with 14 bases in between. CDR1 and CDR2 (germline): SEHNR, FQNEAQ (reference sequence). The CDR3 sequence is 15 residues long. The CDR3 here is CASSLRSGPEDTQYF. The CDR3 coding sequence is TGTGCCAGCAGCTTAAGAAGTGGTCCCGAAGATACGCAGTATTTT.

This clone was detected only a few times. The CDR3 sequence is CASSQDWREQYF. The CDR3 bases are TGTGCCAGCAGTCAGGACTGGCGCGAGCAGTACTTC. This chain uses TRBV2 with TRBJ2-7; D is possibly TRBD2 (5 bases). V was pared by 5 bases and J by 6 bases, with 11 bases between. The CDR3 has 12 amino acids. The V gene's germline CDR1 is SNHLY and CDR2 FYNNEI.